These T cell receptor beta chains were read from a single sample in a study of Ad26.COV2.S vaccination and SARS-CoV-2 variants. The table came from immunoSEQ multiplex PCR; TCRdb's copy has only in-frame clones and leaves some out. The profile covers about 350,000 clones, with around 86% appearing a single time and roughly 3.6% taken by the ten largest. Sequenced material: peripheral blood, taken in a trial of Ad26.COV2.S vaccine versus placebo. Receptors originate from a person between 18 and 65 years old who received the Ad26.COV2.S COVID-19 vaccine or a placebo. CDR3s include the opening cysteine and the closing phenylalanine or tryptophan. D genes are given only for firm matches. Where a row states a size, it is once, few, many or the class of an expanded clone; other rows omit it.

>NA|TRBD2|TRBV5-1|TRBJ2-3
CASNAGTSGADTQYF
TGCGCCAGCAACGCCGGGACTAGCGGAGCAGATACGCAGTATTTT
>NA|TRBD2|TRBV6-2/TRBV6-3|TRBJ2-1
CASSRGRGEGTYNEQFF
TGTGCCAGCAGTCGGGGTCGAGGGGAGGGGACCTACAATGAGCAGTTCTTC
>NA|NA|TRBV6-5|TRBJ2-7
CASSYYRSGNEQYF
TGTGCCAGCAGTTACTACAGGTCCGGGAACGAGCAGTACTTC
>NA|TRBD1|TRBV4-3|TRBJ2-1
CASSQVSTGSKQFF
TGCGCCAGCAGCCAAGTGTCGACAGGGAGCAAGCAGTTCTTC
>NA|TRBD1|TRBV13|TRBJ1-2
CASSLHDRAGGYTF
TGTGCCAGCAGCTTACACGACAGGGCCGGCGGCTACACCTTC
>NA|TRBD2|TRBV14|TRBJ2-1
CASSQDLSGGADEQFF
TGTGCCAGCAGCCAAGATCTTAGCGGGGGGGCCGATGAGCAGTTCTTC
>once|NA|TRBV19|TRBJ2-2
CASQRQWNTGELFF
TGTGCCAGCCAGAGACAGTGGAACACCGGGGAGCTGTTTTTT
>NA|TRBD1|TRBV19|TRBJ2-7
CASSRAGGLGEQYF
TGTGCCAGTAGTAGGGCAGGGGGATTGGGCGAGCAGTACTTC
>NA|NA|TRBV18|TRBJ1-2
CASSPPNRDPPGYTF
TGTGCCAGCTCACCACCGAACAGGGACCCTCCCGGCTACACCTTC
>NA|NA|TRBV5-5|TRBJ1-2
CASSLNNYGYTF
TGTGCCAGCAGCTTGAACAACTATGGCTACACCTTC
>NA|NA|TRBV5-8|TRBJ2-1
CASSLGTTLGDEQFF
TGTGCCAGCAGCTTGGGGACTACCCTAGGCGATGAGCAGTTCTTC
>NA|TRBD2|TRBV2|TRBJ2-5
CASTPGLALETQYF
TGTGCCAGTACACCGGGACTAGCGTTGGAGACCCAGTACTTC
>NA|NA|TRBV28|TRBJ1-2
CASSRLTDGYTF
TGTGCCAGCAGTCGTCTGACGGATGGCTACACCTTC
>once|TRBD1|TRBV4-1|TRBJ1-1
CASSRSPRGRAEAFF
TGCGCCAGCAGCCGTTCTCCCAGGGGGCGGGCTGAAGCTTTCTTT
>NA|TRBD2|TRBV7-2|TRBJ2-1
CASSFSSGGASEQFF
TGTGCCAGCAGCTTCTCTAGCGGGGGGGCGAGTGAGCAGTTCTTC
>NA|NA|TRBV7-9|TRBJ1-1
CASSVGNTEAFF
TGTGCCAGCAGCGTAGGAAACACTGAAGCTTTCTTT
>NA|TRBD1|TRBV7-2|TRBJ1-2
CASSSHLTGGAGGYTF
TGTGCCAGCAGCTCCCATTTGACAGGGGGCGCTGGAGGCTACACCTTC
>NA|NA|TRBV6-6|TRBJ1-1
CASSRRAQSPEETNTEAFF
TGTGCCAGCAGCCGACGAGCCCAGTCTCCCGAGGAAACGAACACTGAAGCTTTCTTT
>NA|NA|TRBV25-1|TRBJ1-4
CASSELGGNEKLFF
TGTGCCAGCAGTGAATTGGGTGGGAATGAAAAACTGTTTTTT
>once|NA|TRBV10-3|TRBJ2-7
CAIGLGGGSVGYEQYF
TGTGCCATCGGTTTGGGCGGGGGCTCCGTTGGGTACGAGCAGTACTTC
>NA|NA|TRBV7-2|TRBJ1-1
CASSAGRNTEAFF
TGTGCCAGCAGCGCCGGGAGGAACACTGAAGCTTTCTTT
>NA|TRBD2|TRBV5-4|TRBJ2-5
CASSLRGGLETQYF
TGTGCCAGCAGCTTGCGGGGGGGCCTAGAGACCCAGTACTTC
>NA|NA|TRBV6-5|TRBJ1-1
CATKESRTVTEAFF
TGTGCCACCAAAGAGTCCAGGACAGTCACTGAAGCTTTCTTT
>NA|TRBD1|TRBV19|TRBJ2-1
CASSPLGDRGWNEQFF
TGTGCCAGTAGCCCGCTGGGGGACAGGGGTTGGAATGAGCAGTTCTTC
>NA|NA|TRBV19|TRBJ2-3
CASSHGLTADTQYF
TGTGCCAGTAGTCACGGACTAACTGCAGATACGCAGTATTTT
>NA|NA|TRBV30|TRBJ1-2
CAWSATIHGYTF
TGTGCCTGGAGTGCCACTATCCACGGCTACACCTTC
>NA|TRBD1|TRBV19|TRBJ1-1
CASKEQGGTEAFF
TGTGCCAGTAAGGAACAGGGGGGAACTGAAGCTTTCTTT
>NA|TRBD2|TRBV6-2/TRBV6-3|TRBJ2-2
CASSYSVAGVVAGELFF
TGTGCCAGCAGTTACTCAGTAGCGGGGGTTGTCGCCGGGGAGCTGTTTTTT
>NA|TRBD2|TRBV7-9|TRBJ2-1
CASTPRTSGANEQFF
TGTGCCAGCACCCCCCGGACTAGCGGGGCTAATGAGCAGTTCTTC
>once|NA|TRBV3-1/TRBV3-2|TRBJ2-7
CASSRQGAYEQYF
TGTGCCAGCAGCCGGCAGGGAGCCTACGAGCAGTACTTC
>NA|TRBD1|TRBV9|TRBJ1-5
CASSKTGGNQPQHF
TGTGCCAGCAGCAAGACAGGGGGGAATCAGCCCCAGCATTTT
>NA|TRBD1|TRBV5-4|TRBJ1-2
CASSSAPGGKGPYGYTF
TGTGCCAGCAGCTCCGCCCCAGGGGGGAAAGGGCCCTATGGCTACACCTTC
>NA|TRBD2|TRBV7-6|TRBJ2-2
CASGPNNRTSGGGSYTGELFF
TGTGCCAGCGGTCCTAATAACAGGACTAGCGGGGGAGGCTCCTACACCGGGGAGCTGTTTTTT
>NA|TRBD1|TRBV30|TRBJ2-7
CAWSWFGQGAPMGEQYF
TGTGCCTGGAGTTGGTTTGGACAGGGGGCCCCCATGGGGGAGCAGTACTTC
>NA|NA|TRBV4-1|TRBJ2-7
CASSFGAYEQYF
TGCGCCAGCAGTTTCGGGGCCTACGAGCAGTACTTC
>NA|TRBD1|TRBV4-1|TRBJ2-7
CASSQVGTGPYEQYF
TGCGCCAGCAGCCAAGTAGGGACAGGGCCCTACGAGCAGTACTTC
>NA|NA|TRBV6-5|TRBJ1-3
CASSSRTGSGNTIYF
TGTGCCAGCAGTTCCCGGACCGGCTCTGGAAACACCATATATTTT
>NA|NA|TRBV29-1|TRBJ2-1
CSVAVPPGYNEQFF
TGCAGCGTTGCGGTACCCCCGGGCTACAATGAGCAGTTCTTC
>NA|NA|TRBV9|TRBJ2-3
CASSVERGGDTDTQYF
TGTGCCAGCAGCGTAGAAAGGGGTGGAGACACAGATACGCAGTATTTT
>once|TRBD1|TRBV7-2|TRBJ2-3
CASTGQGASDTQYF
TGTGCCAGCACCGGACAGGGGGCCAGTGATACGCAGTATTTT
>NA|TRBD2|TRBV2|TRBJ2-1
CASSESRGGLGEQFF
TGTGCCAGCAGTGAATCCCGGGGGGGCCTCGGTGAGCAGTTCTTC
>NA|TRBD2|TRBV4-2|TRBJ2-7
CASSQDGPSGGTSYEQYF
TGTGCCAGCAGCCAAGATGGCCCTAGCGGGGGGACTTCCTACGAGCAGTACTTC
>NA|NA|TRBV30|TRBJ1-1
CAWTENRGTEAFF
TGTGCCTGGACGGAAAATAGGGGGACTGAAGCTTTCTTT
>NA|NA|TRBV10-3|TRBJ1-5
CAISRGNQPQHF
TGTGCCATCAGCAGGGGCAATCAGCCCCAGCATTTT
>NA|NA|TRBV19|TRBJ1-1
CASTIGASTEAFF
TGTGCCAGTACTATAGGGGCAAGCACTGAAGCTTTCTTT
>NA|NA|TRBV7-3|TRBJ2-7
CASSLIGGLSDEQYF
TGTGCCAGCAGCTTAATCGGGGGGCTTAGCGACGAGCAGTACTTC
>NA|NA|TRBV4-1|TRBJ2-7
CASSPGRGNEQYF
TGCGCCAGCAGCCCCGGCAGGGGTAACGAGCAGTACTTC